This TCR beta chain comes out of a study of tumor and adjacent non-tumor tissue in lung cancer. In the study overall: Patients comprised about a dozen adenocarcinoma, a couple of squamous cell carcinoma and 1 small cell lung cancer. Samples averaged about 3.8 million productive TCRbeta reads each.

This CDR3 spans 16 amino acids. Looked up from germline, CDR1 is WNHNN and CDR2 is SYGVQD (reference sequence). Three rounds of nested PCR, following a modified ARM-PCR protocol, produced the TCRbeta library. In TCRdb, the multiplex PCR reads were re-called with MiXCR into one record per CDR3 protein. Among about 90,000 distinct CDR3 sequences listed, more than 75% were seen once. This sample's RNA came from whole unsorted tissue. This non-tumor lung sample came from over 3 cm beyond the tumor edge. Donors were chemotherapy-naive, newly diagnosed lung cancer surgical patients in China, August–November 2014. Comments on this clonotype: Germline is not matched at one junction end, which may reflect a read error.

V is TRBV10-1 and J is TRBJ2-7, with D maybe TRBD1 (6 bases). The sample was distant non-tumor lung tissue. This TCR was recovered from a woman in her forties or fifties with non-small cell lung cancer. CDR3 region: CTSSEARGGSAYEQYF. As DNA, the CDR3 is TGCACCAGCAGTGAGGCCCGAGGGGGATCCGCCTACGAGCAGTACTTC.